This T cell receptor beta chain was profiled in a study of shared clonotypes between healthy human individuals. Study-wide context: Donor composition was a couple of women and a few men, aged 18 to 49.

Researchers divided each subset's genomic DNA evenly across several immunoSEQ plates. When replicate PCRs were run on unsorted PBMC, they used around 0.3 ug DNA, 30,000 to 35,000 T cell genomes. Clones were read by immunoSEQ multiplex PCR, and TCRdb kept only the in-frame ones, dropping some. The sample contains some 530,000 clones, about 85% of which appear only once. Per the germline V gene, CDR1 is SGHTA and CDR2 is FQGNSA. This CDR3 region has 16 residues. V lost 1 base, J lost 4 bases, and 6 bases stayed unmatched. The study's findings and limits: An anticipated effect of sequencing depth on clonotype sharing among donors was recognized.

Note on this clone: Its target is not known.

The receptor's source is a woman in her 40s in good health. Some clones in this sample may be carry-over from other donors' samples. The chain employs TRBV7-2 and TRBJ2-1; 8 bases are shared with TRBD2. Source material: PBMCs. Written as DNA, the CDR3 is TGTGCCAGCAGCTTAGAGAGCGGGAGTTCTTACAATGAGCAGTTCTTC. Its translation: CASSLESGSSYNEQFF.